This entry concerns a single T cell receptor beta chain. The data belong to a study of CD4+ T cells in melanoma. Profiling relied on immunoSEQ multiplex PCR, and the TCRdb table lists in-frame clones only, not all of them. The data show about 15,000 clones, 62% seen once. CDR3 length: 13 residues. Trimming took 5 bases from V and 9 from J; bases not matched to a gene: 1. Germline assignment: CDR1 MNHNY and CDR2 SVGAGI (reference sequence). The source material was cells from a culture (not recorded whether cultured in vitro). This TCR was sampled from a human donor with melanoma. The chain links TRBV6-6 to TRBJ1-6; TRBD1 matches at 10 bases. The CDR3 nucleotides are TGTGCCAGCAGTGACAGGGGGCTTTCACCCCTCCACTTT. It translates to CASSDRGLSPLHF.